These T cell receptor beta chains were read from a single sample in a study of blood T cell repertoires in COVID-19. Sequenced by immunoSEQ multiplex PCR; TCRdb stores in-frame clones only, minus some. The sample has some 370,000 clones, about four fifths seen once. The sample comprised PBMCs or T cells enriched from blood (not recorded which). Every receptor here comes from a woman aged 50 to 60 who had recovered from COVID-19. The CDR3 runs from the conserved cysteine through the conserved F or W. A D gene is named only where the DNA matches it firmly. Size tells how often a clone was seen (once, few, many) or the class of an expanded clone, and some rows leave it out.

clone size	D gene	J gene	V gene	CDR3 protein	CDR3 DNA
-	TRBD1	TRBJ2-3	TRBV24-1	CATGQGTGGNTDTQYF	TGTGCCACCGGACAAGGGACAGGGGGGAACACAGATACGCAGTATTTT
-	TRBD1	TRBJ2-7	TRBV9	CASSVGVPGTVQYF	TGTGCCAGCAGCGTAGGGGTTCCAGGGACAGTTCAGTACTTC
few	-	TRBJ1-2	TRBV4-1	CASSQGSLAGANYGYTF	TGCGCCAGCAGCCAAGGGAGTTTAGCGGGGGCCAATTATGGCTACACCTTC
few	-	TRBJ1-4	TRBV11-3	CASSDPGLANEKLFF	TGTGCCAGCAGCGACCCCGGGTTGGCTAATGAAAAACTGTTTTTT
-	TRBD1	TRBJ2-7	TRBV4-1	CASSLIWGQWDSSYEQYF	TGCGCCAGCAGCCTAATTTGGGGACAGTGGGACAGCTCCTACGAGCAGTACTTC
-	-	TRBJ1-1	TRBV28	CASSPGDNTEAFF	TGTGCCAGCAGTCCGGGGGACAACACTGAAGCTTTCTTT
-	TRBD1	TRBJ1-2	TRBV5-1	CASSVGPGQLQAGGYTF	TGCGCCAGCAGCGTTGGACCGGGACAGCTGCAAGCAGGCGGCTACACCTTC
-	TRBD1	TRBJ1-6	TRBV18	CASSPPTGGNSPLHF	TGTGCCAGCTCACCACCCACAGGGGGCAATTCACCCCTCCACTTT
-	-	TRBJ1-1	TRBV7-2	CASSFGEGLNTEAFF	TGTGCCAGCAGCTTTGGAGAGGGCCTGAACACTGAAGCTTTCTTT
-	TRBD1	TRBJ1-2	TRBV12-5	CASGLWDSTNGYTF	TGTGCTAGTGGTTTGTGGGACAGCACAAATGGCTACACCTTC
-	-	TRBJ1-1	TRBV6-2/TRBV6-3	CASSYPGGLAMNTEAFF	TGTGCCAGCAGTTACCCGGGAGGACTTGCGATGAACACTGAAGCTTTCTTT
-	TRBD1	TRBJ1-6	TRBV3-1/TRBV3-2	CASSQGQQNSPLHF	TGTGCCAGCAGCCAGGGACAGCAAAATTCACCCCTCCACTTT
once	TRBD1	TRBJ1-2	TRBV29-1	CSVARTGGEDGYTF	TGCAGCGTTGCCCGGACAGGGGGCGAGGATGGCTACACCTTC
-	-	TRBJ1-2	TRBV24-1	CATSDQRGGGYTF	TGTGCCACCAGTGACCAGAGGGGGGGAGGCTACACCTTC
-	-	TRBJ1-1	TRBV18	CASSPAREGSEAFF	TGTGCCAGCTCACCAGCCAGGGAGGGCTCTGAAGCTTTCTTT
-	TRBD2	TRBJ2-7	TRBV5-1	CASSPALAGPPNSYEQYF	TGCGCCAGCAGCCCGGCACTAGCGGGGCCCCCCAACTCCTACGAGCAGTACTTC
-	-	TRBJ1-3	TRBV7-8	CASSLVTGTGNTIYF	TGTGCCAGCAGCTTAGTAACGGGTACTGGAAACACCATATATTTT
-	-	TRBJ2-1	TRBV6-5	CASSYVSSSNEQFF	TGTGCCAGCAGTTACGTATCCTCGTCCAATGAGCAGTTCTTC
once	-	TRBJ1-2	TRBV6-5	CASSPQAYGYTF	TGTGCCAGCAGTCCCCAAGCCTATGGCTACACCTTC
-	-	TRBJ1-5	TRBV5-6	CASSLLQGLGQPQHF	TGTGCCAGCAGCTTGTTGCAGGGTCTTGGTCAGCCCCAGCATTTT
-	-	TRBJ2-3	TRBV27	CASSSQSLSTDTQYF	TGTGCCAGCAGTTCCCAGTCCCTCAGCACAGATACGCAGTATTTT
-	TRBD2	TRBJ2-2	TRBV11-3	CASSPRTSGTGELFF	TGTGCCAGCAGCCCCCGGACTAGTGGCACCGGGGAGCTGTTTTTT
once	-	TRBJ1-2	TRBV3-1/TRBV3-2	CASSQEGGNYGYTF	TGTGCCAGCAGCCAAGAAGGAGGGAACTATGGCTACACCTTC
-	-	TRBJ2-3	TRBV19	CASSIILDYTQYF	TGTGCCAGTAGTATTATTTTAGACTATACGCAGTATTTT
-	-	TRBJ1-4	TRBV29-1	CSVAKSLDEKLFF	TGCAGCGTTGCTAAGTCATTGGATGAAAAACTGTTTTTT
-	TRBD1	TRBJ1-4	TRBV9	CASSVATGGGEKLFF	TGTGCCAGCAGCGTAGCTACAGGGGGGGGAGAAAAACTGTTTTTT
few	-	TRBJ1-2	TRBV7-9	CASSLAGSYGYTF	TGTGCCAGCAGCTTAGCCGGGAGCTATGGCTACACCTTC
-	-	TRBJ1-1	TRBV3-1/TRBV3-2	CASSQAGGGMGAEAFF	TGTGCCAGCAGCCAAGCTGGGGGGGGGATGGGAGCTGAAGCTTTCTTT
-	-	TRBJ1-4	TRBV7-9	CASSVLQGDEKLFF	TGTGCCAGCAGCGTTTTACAGGGCGATGAAAAACTGTTTTTT
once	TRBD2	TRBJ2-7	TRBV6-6	CASSPPPGGTIHEQYF	TGTGCCAGCAGTCCCCCCCCGGGGGGTACTATCCACGAGCAGTACTTC
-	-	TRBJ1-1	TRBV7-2	CASSFGANTEAFF	TGTGCCAGCAGCTTCGGAGCAAACACTGAAGCTTTCTTT
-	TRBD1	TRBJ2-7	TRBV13	CASSLADRGSYEQYF	TGTGCCAGCAGCTTAGCCGACAGGGGCTCCTACGAGCAGTACTTC
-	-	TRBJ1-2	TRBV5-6	CASSLPYDGEDYGYTF	TGTGCCAGCAGCTTGCCCTATGACGGAGAGGACTATGGCTACACCTTC
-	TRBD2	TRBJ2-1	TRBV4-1	CASSPDLLAGGRNEQFF	TGCGCCAGCAGCCCTGACCTACTAGCGGGGGGACGCAATGAGCAGTTCTTC
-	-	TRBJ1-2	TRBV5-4	CASSLVNYGYTF	TGTGCCAGCAGCTTGGTAAACTATGGCTACACCTTC
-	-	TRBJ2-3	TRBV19	CASSPGTWGTDTQYF	TGTGCCAGTAGCCCCGGGACATGGGGCACAGATACGCAGTATTTT
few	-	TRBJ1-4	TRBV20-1	CSASKNNRATNEKLFF	TGCAGTGCTAGTAAAAATAATCGAGCAACTAATGAAAAACTGTTTTTT
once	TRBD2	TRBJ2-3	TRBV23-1	CASSQGTSVGDTQYF	TGCGCCAGCAGTCAAGGGACTAGCGTTGGAGATACGCAGTATTTT
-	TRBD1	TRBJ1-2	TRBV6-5	CASSLQGGYGYTF	TGTGCCAGCAGCCTACAGGGGGGGTATGGCTACACCTTC
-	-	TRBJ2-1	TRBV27	CASRTGTLNEQFF	TGTGCCAGCAGGACCGGGACTCTTAATGAGCAGTTCTTC
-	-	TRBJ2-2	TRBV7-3	CASSPIRLDTGELFF	TGTGCCAGCAGCCCCATCAGACTAGACACCGGGGAGCTGTTTTTT
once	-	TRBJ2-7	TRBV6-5	CASSYSLSYEQYF	TGTGCCAGCAGTTACTCTCTCAGCTACGAGCAGTACTTC
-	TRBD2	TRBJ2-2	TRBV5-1	CASSLGLAGVGELFF	TGCGCCAGCAGCCTGGGACTAGCGGGAGTCGGGGAGCTGTTTTTT